Below, one T cell receptor (beta chain) is given with its context. Germline assignment: CDR1 MNHEY and CDR2 SVGAGI. The V gene end was trimmed by 3 bases and the J gene end by 6 bases; junction bases not matched to a gene: 8. This CDR3 contains 16 residues. The data stem from a study of blood T cell repertoires in COVID-19. Study context: The United States, Italy and Spain supplied acute and convalescent COVID-19 samples. PBMCs, B-cell-depleted T cells, or T cells were the source of the cDNA or gDNA that made up the material.

This table comes from immunoSEQ multiplex PCR, and its TCRdb copy is limited to in-frame clones, with some not included. The sample lists around 65,000 clones, approximately 75% occurring once. This receptor was identified in a human donor in a cohort sampled during active COVID-19. The rearrangement links TRBV6-5 to TRBJ2-2; TRBD1 aligns across 9 bases. Sequenced: peripheral blood. Here the CDR3 reads CASSYSGRQGAGELFF. The CDR3 DNA reads as TGTGCCAGCAGTTATTCCGGGCGACAGGGGGCCGGGGAGCTGTTTTTT.